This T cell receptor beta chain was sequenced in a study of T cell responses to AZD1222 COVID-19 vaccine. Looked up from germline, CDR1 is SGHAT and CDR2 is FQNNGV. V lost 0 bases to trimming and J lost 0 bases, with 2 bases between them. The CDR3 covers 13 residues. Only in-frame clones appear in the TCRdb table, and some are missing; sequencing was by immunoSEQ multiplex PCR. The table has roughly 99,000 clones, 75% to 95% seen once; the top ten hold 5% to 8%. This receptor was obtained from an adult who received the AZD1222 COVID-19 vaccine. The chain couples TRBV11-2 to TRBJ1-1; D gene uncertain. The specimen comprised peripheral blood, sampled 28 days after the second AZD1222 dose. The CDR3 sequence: CASSLEVNTEAFF. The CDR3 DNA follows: TGTGCCAGCAGCTTAGAGGTGAACACTGAAGCTTTCTTT.